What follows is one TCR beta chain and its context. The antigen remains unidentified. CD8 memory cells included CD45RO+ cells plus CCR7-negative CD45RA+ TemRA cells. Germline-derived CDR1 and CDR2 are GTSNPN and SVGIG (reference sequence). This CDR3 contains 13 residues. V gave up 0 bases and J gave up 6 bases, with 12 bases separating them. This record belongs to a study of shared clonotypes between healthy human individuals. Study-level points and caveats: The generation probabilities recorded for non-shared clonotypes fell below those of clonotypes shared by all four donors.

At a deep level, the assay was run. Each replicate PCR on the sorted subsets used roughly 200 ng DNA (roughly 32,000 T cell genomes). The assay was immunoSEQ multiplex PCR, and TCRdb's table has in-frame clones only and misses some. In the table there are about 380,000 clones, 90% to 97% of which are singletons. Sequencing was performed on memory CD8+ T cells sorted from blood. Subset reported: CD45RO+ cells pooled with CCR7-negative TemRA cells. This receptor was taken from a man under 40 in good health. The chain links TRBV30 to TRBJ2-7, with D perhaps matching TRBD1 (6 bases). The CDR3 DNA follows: TGTGCCTGGAGTGTGGGACAAAGGGGCGAGCAGTACTTC. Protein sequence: CAWSVGQRGEQYF.